This T cell receptor beta chain was recorded in a study of shared clonotypes between healthy human individuals. About the study: The people who gave samples were two women and three men aged 18 to 49. Study results and limitations: Relative to memory subsets, naive subsets generally showed larger estimated richness.

Points on this clone: Its antigen is not known.

Only in-frame clones appear in the TCRdb table, and some are missing; sequencing was by immunoSEQ multiplex PCR. The sample lists 2 million to 2.5 million clones; more than 90% were seen once. The study separated CD4+ cells into CD45RA+ naive and CD45RA-negative memory subsets. This receptor was identified in a young man in good health. The specimen sequenced was naive CD4+ T cells sorted from blood. Subset described: CD45RA+ positively selected.

CDR3 amino acids: CASGLTGYEQYF. The CDR3 nucleotides read TGTGCTAGTGGTCTCACAGGCTACGAGCAGTACTTC. This chain connects TRBV12-5 to TRBJ2-7; D might be TRBD1 (5 bases). Germline assignment: CDR1 LGHNT and CDR2 FRNRAP. The CDR3 totals 12 residues. V lost 5 bases, J lost 3 bases, and 8 bases lay in between.